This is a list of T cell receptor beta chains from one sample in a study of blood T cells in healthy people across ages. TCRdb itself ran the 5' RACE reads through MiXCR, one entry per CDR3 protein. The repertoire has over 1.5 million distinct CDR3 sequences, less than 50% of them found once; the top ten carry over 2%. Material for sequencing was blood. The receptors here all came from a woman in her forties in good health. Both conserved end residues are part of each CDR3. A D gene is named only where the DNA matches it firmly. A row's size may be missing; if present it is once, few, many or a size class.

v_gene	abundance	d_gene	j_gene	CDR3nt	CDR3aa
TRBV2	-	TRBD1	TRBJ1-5	TGTGCCAGCAGTGATCGGGACAGGGGGGATCAGCCCCAGCATTTT	CASSDRDRGDQPQHF
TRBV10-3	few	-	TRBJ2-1	TGTGCCATCAGTGACCATTCAGGGGGGGGGCTTTACAATGAGCAGTTCTTC	CAISDHSGGGLYNEQFF
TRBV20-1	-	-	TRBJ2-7	TGCAGTGCTAGTTCAGCGAAAGAGCAGTACTTC	CSASSAKEQYF
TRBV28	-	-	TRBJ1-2	TGTGCCAGCAGTTTCTTAAGCTACACCTTC	CASSFLSYTF
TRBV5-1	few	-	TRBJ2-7	TGCGCCAGCAGCTTTATATTTCAGGAGCAGTACTTC	CASSFIFQEQYF
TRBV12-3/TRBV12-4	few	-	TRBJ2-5	TGTGCCCACCGAGGGTATCAAGAGACCCAGTACTTC	CAHRGYQETQYF
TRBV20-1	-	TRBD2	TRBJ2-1	TGCAGTGCTCTGACTAGCGGGGGGGCCTGGGGCAATGAGCAGTTCTTC	CSALTSGGAWGNEQFF
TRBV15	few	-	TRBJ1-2	TGTGCCACCAGCAGAGATAAGACCTATGGCTACACCTTC	CATSRDKTYGYTF
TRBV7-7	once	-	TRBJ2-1	TGTGCTAGCGGCTTAGCACTAGTAAATGAGCAGTTCTTC	CASGLALVNEQFF
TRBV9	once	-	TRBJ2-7	TGTGCCAGCAGCGTGGACGGACCATCATACGAGCAGTACTTC	CASSVDGPSYEQYF
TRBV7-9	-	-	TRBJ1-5	TGTGCCAGCGGTTCTGGGGGTTCGGCCAATCAGCCCCAGCATTTT	CASGSGGSANQPQHF
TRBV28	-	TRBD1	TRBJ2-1	TGTGCCACCAAGACAGGGGGCACGGGAGAGCAGTTCTTC	CATKTGGTGEQFF
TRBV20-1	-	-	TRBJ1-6	TGCAGTGCCCGCGACAGGAGCTCCTATAATTCACCCCTCCACTTT	CSARDRSSYNSPLHF
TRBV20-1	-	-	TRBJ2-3	TGCAGTGCTAGAGCCCCACCTCAGGGGGATACGCAGTATTTT	CSARAPPQGDTQYF
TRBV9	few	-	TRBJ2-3	TGTGCCAGCAGCGTACAGGCGCGCACAGATACGCAGTATTTT	CASSVQARTDTQYF
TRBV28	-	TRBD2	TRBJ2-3	TGTGCCAGCAGTTTAGCGGGGGTCTCATCAGATACGCAGTATTTT	CASSLAGVSSDTQYF
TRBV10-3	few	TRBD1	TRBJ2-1	TGTGCCATCAGTGAGCAGGGGGCTAAGGATGAGCAGTTCTTC	CAISEQGAKDEQFF
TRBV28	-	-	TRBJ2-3	TGTGCCAGCAGTGGACAGCCCACAGATACGCAGTATTTT	CASSGQPTDTQYF
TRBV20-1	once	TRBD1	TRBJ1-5	TGCAGTGCTAGAGAGGGACAGGTTGGCAATCAGCCCCAGCATTTT	CSAREGQVGNQPQHF
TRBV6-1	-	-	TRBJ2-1	TGTGCCAGCAGTGAAGGACTCGTCGCCTACGAGCAGTTCTTC	CASSEGLVAYEQFF
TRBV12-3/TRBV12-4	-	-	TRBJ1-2	TGTGCCAGCAGCCGGACAGTTTCTAACTATGGCTACACCTTC	CASSRTVSNYGYTF
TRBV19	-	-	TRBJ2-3	TGTGCCAGTAGTATGGGGGCTTCGACAGATACGCAGTATTTT	CASSMGASTDTQYF
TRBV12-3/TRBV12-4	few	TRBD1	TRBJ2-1	TGTGCCAGCAGTTTAGGGGGACAGGGAGTAGGGGAGCAGTTCTTC	CASSLGGQGVGEQFF
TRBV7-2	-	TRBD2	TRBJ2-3	TGTGCCAGCAGGCGATGGGGGGGGAGCACAGATACGCAGTATTTT	CASRRWGGSTDTQYF
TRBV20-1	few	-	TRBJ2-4	TGCAGTGCTCCAGAGAACCGGGACCTTCTGTACTTC	CSAPENRDLLYF
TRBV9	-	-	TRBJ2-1	TGTGCCAGCAGCGTTGAGCCAGCGGGCTCCTACAATGAGCAGTTCTTC	CASSVEPAGSYNEQFF
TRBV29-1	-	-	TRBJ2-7	TGCAGCGCTGTGGGGATATCCTACGAGCAGTACTTC	CSAVGISYEQYF
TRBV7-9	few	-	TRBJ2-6	TGTGCCAGCAGCTTTCCGAGACGGAACTCTGGGGCCAACGTCCTGACTTTC	CASSFPRRNSGANVLTF
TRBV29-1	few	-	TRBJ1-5	TGCAGCGTTGAAGACCCAACAGGGTATCAGCCCCAGCATTTT	CSVEDPTGYQPQHF
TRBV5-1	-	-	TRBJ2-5	TGCGCCAGCAGCTTGTTGGGCGGGGGCCCTGGAGAGACCCAGTACTTC	CASSLLGGGPGETQYF
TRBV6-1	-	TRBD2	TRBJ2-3	TGTGCCAGCAGTACGCAGACTAGCGGGGGTCAAGATACGCAGTATTTT	CASSTQTSGGQDTQYF
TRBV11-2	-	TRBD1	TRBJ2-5	TGTGCCAGCAGCTTCCGTCCCCGAACTACCCGCCCGACAGGGCCACAAGAGACCCAGTACTTC	CASSFRPRTTRPTGPQETQYF
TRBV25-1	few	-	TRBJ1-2	TGTGCCAGCTTCCCCGGGACGGGGGGTGGCTACACCTTC	CASFPGTGGGYTF
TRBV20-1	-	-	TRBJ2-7	TGCAGTGCTAGCCTCCCGCGGGCTTTGGGTACCTACGAGCAGTACTTC	CSASLPRALGTYEQYF
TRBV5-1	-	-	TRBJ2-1	TGCGCCAGCAGCTTGTCCACAGGGAGGGTGAATGAGCAGTTCTTC	CASSLSTGRVNEQFF
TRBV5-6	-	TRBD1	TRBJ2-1	TGTGCCAGCAGCTTAACAGGGGCCGGGGTGGATGAGCAGTTCTTC	CASSLTGAGVDEQFF
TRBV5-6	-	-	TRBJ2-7	TGTGCCAGCAGCTTACAGTTAGGCGAGCAGAACTTC	CASSLQLGEQNF
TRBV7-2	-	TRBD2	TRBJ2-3	TGTGCCAGCAGCTTGAGTAGCGGGGGGGCAGATACGCAGTATTTT	CASSLSSGGADTQYF
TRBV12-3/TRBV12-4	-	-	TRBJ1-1	TGTGCCAGCAGTTGGCAGGCCCTCAACACTGAAGCTTTCTTT	CASSWQALNTEAFF
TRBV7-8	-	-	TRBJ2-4	TGTGCCAGCAGCGTAGGCGGGGTCAAAAACATTCAGTACTTC	CASSVGGVKNIQYF
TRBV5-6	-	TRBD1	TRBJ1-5	TGTGCCAGCAGCTCGCAGGGGGTCTGGAATCAGCCCCAGCATTTT	CASSSQGVWNQPQHF
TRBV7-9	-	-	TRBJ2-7	TGTGCCAGCAGCTTCCCGGCAGGGAAACCCCTAGTATCCTACGAGCAGTACTTC	CASSFPAGKPLVSYEQYF
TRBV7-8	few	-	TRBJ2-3	TGTGCCAGCAGCAGCGGAGGCGAGGGAGATACGCAGTATTTT	CASSSGGEGDTQYF
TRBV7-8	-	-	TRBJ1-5	TGTGCCAGCAGCTTAACAGGGTATTATGGCAATCAGCCCCAGCATTTT	CASSLTGYYGNQPQHF
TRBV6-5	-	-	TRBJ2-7	TGTGCCAGCAGTCGAACTAGTCTTTACGAGCAGTACTTC	CASSRTSLYEQYF
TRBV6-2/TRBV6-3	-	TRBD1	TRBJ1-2	TGTGCCAGCAGTTCCGACAGGGTAGGCGGAGTTGGCTATGGCTACACCTTC	CASSSDRVGGVGYGYTF
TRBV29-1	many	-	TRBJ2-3	TGCAGCGCATTGACAGGGAGGGATACGCAGTATTTT	CSALTGRDTQYF
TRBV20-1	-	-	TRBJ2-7	TGCAGTGCTGGCCGGGACATGCCCTACGAGCAGTACTTC	CSAGRDMPYEQYF
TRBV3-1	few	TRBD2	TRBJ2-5	TGTGCCAGCAGCCGTAGGACCGGGACTAGCGGCCAAGAGACCCAGTACTTC	CASSRRTGTSGQETQYF
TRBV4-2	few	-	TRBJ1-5	TGTGCCAGCAGCCAGTCGAGGTCAGGGGATTCCAATCAGCCCCAGCATTTT	CASSQSRSGDSNQPQHF
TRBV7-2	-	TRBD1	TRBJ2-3	TGTGCCAGCAGCTTAGGGGACAGGCGCCTTGGGGATACGCAGTATTTT	CASSLGDRRLGDTQYF
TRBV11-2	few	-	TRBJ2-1	TGTGCCAGCAGCGTCCAGGCCGCAAGCGGGTCCTACAATGAGCAGTTCTTC	CASSVQAASGSYNEQFF
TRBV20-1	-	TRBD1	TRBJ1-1	TGCAGTGCTAGCCGGACAGGGAACACTGAAGCTTTCTTT	CSASRTGNTEAFF
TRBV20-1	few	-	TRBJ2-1	TGCAGTGCTAGAGAAGGCGGGGGAGGGGGGTATGAGCAGTTCTTC	CSAREGGGGGYEQFF
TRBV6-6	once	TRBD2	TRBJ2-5	TGTGCCAGCAGGGTAGCGGGGGCCCCTGGGGAGCAGTACTTC	CASRVAGAPGEQYF